This entry lists 30 T cell receptor beta chains sequenced from one sample in a study of blood T cell repertoires in COVID-19 (dated by TCRdb to the early 2020s). Receptor libraries were prepared by the immunoSEQ multiplex PCR assay. Held by TCRdb, this immuneACCESS table contains in-frame sequences only and omits some clones. Under half of the omission traces to an unresolved V gene where checked; the cause of the rest is unknown. This sample gives 100,000 or so clones in total; approximately 86% of them show up just once. The top ten clones comprise over 9.5% of the sample. The sequencing input was peripheral blood. These receptors were collected from a woman in her sixties or seventies with active or convalescent COVID-19.

The chain couples TRBV7-9 to TRBJ1-6; D is unresolved. The germline gives CDR1 SEHNR, CDR2 FQNEAQ (reference sequence). CDR3 length equals 13 residues. The V gene lost 5 bases and the J gene lost 9 bases, with 11 bases spanning the gap. The CDR3 reads CASSPAGISPLHF. The CDR3 DNA sequence: TGTGCCAGCAGCCCCGCCGGTATTTCACCCCTCCACTTT.

The CDR3 DNA follows: TGTGCCAGCAGCCAAGGCTCTGGCAGGTGGCATCGAGGCTACACCTTC. Encoded protein: CASSQGSGRWHRGYTF. The V and J genes are TRBV4-2 and TRBJ1-2, with D uncertain. Germline V gene lookup returns CDR1 LGHNA and CDR2 YNFKEQ. V lost 1 base to trimming and J lost 8 bases, with 20 bases between them. This CDR3 is built from 16 residues.

This clone has a handful of counts. The V and J genes are TRBV5-1 and TRBJ1-1, with D hard to call. Germline V gives CDR1 SGHRS, CDR2 YFSETQ. The ends were cut back, 0 bases at V and 1 base at J, with 7 bases in the middle. CDR3 length: 14 residues. Here the CDR3 DNA reads TGCGCCAGCAGCTTGGTGCCGGGGAACACTGAAGCTTTCTTT. Translated, it gives CASSLVPGNTEAFF.

The gene calls are TRBV4-1 and TRBJ1-2, with 10 nucleotides matching TRBD1. There are 16 residues in the CDR3. Germline loops: CDR1 MGHRA, CDR2 YSYEKL. V shed 3 bases, J shed 6 bases, and the junction held 10 bases outside the gene matches. CDR3 loop: CASSQGYRDRGDGYTF. The CDR3, as DNA: TGCGCCAGCAGCCAGGGGTATCGGGACAGGGGTGATGGCTACACCTTC.

In this sample, this clone turned up once. V is TRBV5-1 and J is TRBJ2-3; 13 bases map to TRBD2. CDR1 is SGHRS and CDR2 is YFSETQ in the germline V gene. With 7 bases clipped from V and 1 base from J, the junction kept 0 bases outside the gene matches. The CDR3 loop spans 14 amino acids. The chain's CDR3 is CASGLAGGTDTQYF. As DNA, the CDR3 is TGCGCCAGCGGACTAGCGGGGGGCACAGATACGCAGTATTTT.

The gene calls are TRBV18 and TRBJ1-1; D call uncertain. Germline V CDR1 and CDR2: KGHSH, LQKENI. V was pared by 3 bases and J by 1 base, with 9 bases between. The CDR3 runs to 14 residues. As DNA, the CDR3 is TGTGCCAGCTCACCCCGGGAGGGGAACACTGAAGCTTTCTTT. It codes for CASSPREGNTEAFF. Drawing the rest from reference TRBV18 and TRBJ1-1, the complete variable domain is NAGVMQNPRHLVRRRGQEARLRCSPMKGHSHVYWYRQLPEEGLKFMVYLQKENIIDESGMPKERFSAEFPKEGPSILRIQQVVRGDSAAYFCASSPREGNTEAFFGQGTRLTVV.

The chain is built from TRBV9 and TRBJ2-2, with TRBD2 matching over 16 bases. Germline V gene sequence: CDR1 SGDLS, CDR2 YYNGEE. The CDR3 sequence is 18 residues long. V was clipped by 5 bases and J by 4 bases; unmatched bases: 8. CDR3 in amino acids: CASSAGTSGGAGTGELFF. CDR3 nucleotides: TGTGCCAGCAGTGCCGGGACTAGCGGGGGGGCAGGCACCGGGGAGCTGTTTTTT.

The chain combines TRBV5-1 with TRBJ1-1; D not resolved. CDR3 length equals 15 residues. Looked up from germline, CDR1 is SGHRS and CDR2 is YFSETQ. Trimming left V 2 bases short and J 10 bases short, with 21 bases between. The CDR3 sequence is CASSFAGGQEVGAFF. The CDR3 DNA is TGCGCCAGCAGCTTTGCCGGAGGCCAAGAGGTGGGAGCTTTCTTT.

V is TRBV11-3 and J is TRBJ2-2; D is uncertain. CDR1 SGHNT and CDR2 YENEEA come from the germline V gene. With 4 bases removed from V and 5 bases from J, the gap between germline ends came to 8 bases. There are 13 residues in the CDR3. CDR3 protein: CASSSTRTGELFF. The CDR3 region has the DNA TGTGCCAGCAGCTCAACCAGGACCGGGGAGCTGTTTTTT.

This clone has more than one count but fewer than ten. The rearrangement joins TRBV28 to TRBJ1-4; D may be TRBD1 (5 bases). From germline, CDR1 is MDHEN and CDR2 SYDVKM. The CDR3 consists of 14 residues. V was shortened by 3 bases and J by 8 bases, with 13 bases between the two germline ends. The CDR3 spells CASSFAGKSEKLFF. CDR3 sequence (DNA): TGTGCCAGCAGTTTTGCAGGGAAGAGCGAAAAACTGTTTTTT.

CDR3: CASSPRGDKYF. The CDR3 DNA reads as TGTGCCAGCAGTCCCCGGGGAGACAAGTACTTC. The rearrangement links TRBV6-6 to TRBJ2-7, with D possibly TRBD2 on 5 matching bases. The CDR3 runs to 11 residues. V was shortened by 5 bases and J by 11 bases, with 13 bases between the two germline ends. Per germline, CDR1 MNHNY and CDR2 SVGAGI (reference sequence).

The chain employs TRBV15 and TRBJ1-2; no reliable D call. Trimming took off 0 bases at V and 3 bases at J, with 11 bases between the two ends. The CDR3 length is 15 residues. CDR1 LNHNV and CDR2 YYDKDF come from the germline V gene (reference sequence). In nucleotides, the CDR3 is TGTGCCACCAGCAGAGATCGGGAGAGGGACTATGGCTACACCTTC. It encodes CATSRDRERDYGYTF. Using reference TRBV15 and TRBJ1-2 for the parts outside the CDR3, the full variable domain is DAMVIQNPRYQVTQFGKPVTLSCSQTLNHNVMYWYQQKSSQAPKLLFHYYDKDFNNEADTPDNFQSRRPNTSFCFLDIRSPGLGDTAMYLCATSRDRERDYGYTFGSGTRLTVV.

This chain links TRBV7-2 with TRBJ2-7, with 9 bases lining up with TRBD2. The CDR3 contains 16 residues. Germline CDR1 is SGHTA and CDR2 is FQGNSA. Trimming removed 3 bases from V and 1 base from J; junction bases left unmatched: 7. CDR3 in DNA: TGTGCCAGCAGCTTCGTCGGGCGGGGGGGTTCCTACGAGCAGTACTTC. Protein product: CASSFVGRGGSYEQYF.

The chain couples TRBV12-3 or TRBV12-4 to TRBJ1-3; D is uncertain. V was cut by 3 bases and J by 4 bases, with 4 bases left in between. The CDR3 totals 12 residues. The CDR3 nucleotides are TGTGCCAGCAGTTTCGGGGGAAACACCATATATTTT. Protein product: CASSFGGNTIYF.

Comments on this clone: An end of the junction does not agree with germline; a read error may underlie this. The chain links TRBV5-1 to TRBJ2-3, with D possibly matching TRBD2 (5 bases). CDR1 is SGHRS, CDR2 YFSETQ, per germline. The CDR3 is 14 residues long. The CDR3 region is CACRRESLGDTQYF. The CDR3 nucleotides are TGCGCCTGCAGACGGGAATCGCTTGGGGATACGCAGTATTTT.

The rearrangement joins TRBV27 to TRBJ2-3; tentative D call: TRBD2 (6 bases). Germline V gene sequence: CDR1 MNHEY, CDR2 SMNVEV (reference sequence). Trimming took 2 bases from V and 5 from J, leaving 8 bases between them. The CDR3 totals 13 residues. CDR3 nucleotide sequence: TGTGCCAGCAGTTTACAGGGAGGAGATACGCAGTATTTT. Translated: CASSLQGGDTQYF.

The sample holds a few counts of this clone. The J gene is TRBJ1-2, the V gene TRBV9; 9 positions agree with TRBD1. Trimming cost V 6 bases and J 0 bases; bases outside gene matches: 9. Germline V gene lookup returns CDR1 SGDLS and CDR2 YYNGEE. The CDR3 extends over 16 amino acids. The CDR3 nucleotides are TGTGCCAGCACCCGCCTGGGACAGGGAGCTAACTATGGCTACACCTTC. It yields the protein CASTRLGQGANYGYTF.

The chain recombines TRBV12-1 with TRBJ2-1; the table gives TRBD2 as D, unverified against the DNA. TRBV12-1 is flagged as a pseudogene. This CDR3 has 11 residues. The CDR3 here is CASSFFGEQFF. In nucleotides, the CDR3 is TGTGCCAGCAGCTTTTTCGGTGAGCAGTTCTTC.

CDR3 region: CASSISARGTDTQYF. The CDR3 DNA reads as TGTGCCAGCAGCATCTCGGCTCGGGGCACAGATACGCAGTATTTT. The rearrangement joins TRBV9 to TRBJ2-3; D not certain. CDR1 is SGDLS and CDR2 is YYNGEE in the germline V gene. The CDR3 extends over 15 amino acids. Deletions cut 4 bases from V and 1 base from J, with 13 bases between.

The chain carries TRBV5-4 and TRBJ2-3; 9 positions agree with TRBD2. The V and J ends lost 2 bases and 3 bases, in that order; junction bases with no gene match: 4. The V gene's germline CDR1 is SGHNT and CDR2 YYREEE (reference sequence). The CDR3 consists of 15 residues. This CDR3 reads CASSLGGGATDTQYF. CDR3 DNA sequence: TGTGCCAGCAGCTTAGGCGGGGGGGCGACAGATACGCAGTATTTT.

CDR3 loop: CASSSRGHYGYTF. CDR3 nucleotides: TGTGCCAGTAGTAGCAGGGGGCACTATGGCTACACCTTC. The rearrangement joins TRBV19 to TRBJ1-2, with TRBD1 matching 8 bases. J gave up 3 bases and V 4 bases, and 1 base lay outside the gene matches. CDR3 size: 13 residues. Germline V CDR1 and CDR2: LNHDA, SQIVND (reference sequence).

This rearrangement joins TRBV3-1 (or the pseudogene TRBV3-2) to TRBJ1-5; possibly TRBD1 for D (5 bases). Germline-derived CDR1 and CDR2 are LGHDT and YNNKEL (reference sequence). V was shortened by 4 bases and J by 0 bases, with 7 bases between the two germline ends. The CDR3 spans 14 residues. CDR3 nucleotide sequence: TGTGCCAGCAGCCTAACAGGTAGCAATCAGCCCCAGCATTTT. It encodes CASSLTGSNQPQHF.

J is TRBJ1-2 and V is TRBV3-1 (or the pseudogene TRBV3-2); D gene unclear. The germline gives CDR1 LGHDT, CDR2 YNNKEL (reference sequence). CDR3 length: 15 residues. The V gene lost 4 bases and the J gene lost 2 bases, with 14 bases spanning the gap. The CDR3 DNA sequence: TGTGCCAGCAGCCGGTTTCCGGGGATAAACTATGGCTACACCTTC. Its protein product is CASSRFPGINYGYTF.

The J gene is TRBJ2-7, the V gene TRBV4-2; 10 bases agree with TRBD2. The V gene end was trimmed by 0 bases and the J gene end by 6 bases; junction bases not matched to a gene: 11. The CDR3 is made up of 17 amino acids. Germline assignment: CDR1 LGHNA and CDR2 YNFKEQ. For the CDR3, the DNA is TGTGCCAGCAGCCAAGAGGTCCTAGCGGGGGCCTCCGGCGAGCAGTACTTC. This encodes CASSQEVLAGASGEQYF.

The J gene is TRBJ2-5, the V gene TRBV5-1; possibly TRBD1 for D (5 bases). V dropped 4 bases and J dropped 1 base, with 17 bases sitting between them. This CDR3 contains 16 residues. Germline-derived CDR1 and CDR2 are SGHRS and YFSETQ. The DNA of the CDR3 is TGCGCCAGCAGCCCCACCCTGAGTCAGGGCCAAGAGACCCAGTACTTC. It is translated as CASSPTLSQGQETQYF.

The rearrangement joins TRBV7-9 to TRBJ2-5; TRBD2 matches 13 bases. CDR1 is SEHNR and CDR2 is FQNEAQ in the germline V gene (reference sequence). The CDR3 loop spans 16 amino acids. J gave up 5 bases and V 5 bases, and 8 bases lay outside the gene matches. The CDR3 here is CASSHTSGGARETQYF. The DNA for the CDR3 is TGTGCCAGCAGCCATACTAGCGGGGGGGCCAGGGAGACCCAGTACTTC.

CDR3 loop: CASRIGPGSSYEQYF. CDR3 in DNA: TGTGCCAGCAGGATAGGACCCGGGAGCTCCTACGAGCAGTACTTC. The V call is TRBV6-5, the J call TRBJ2-7; a weak D match, TRBD2 (6 bases). This CDR3 region has 15 residues. Trimming took 6 bases from V and 0 from J, leaving 15 bases between them. Germline loops: CDR1 MNHEY, CDR2 SVGAGI.

The chain carries TRBV6-5 and TRBJ2-7; D is perhaps TRBD1 (6 bases). CDR3 length: 12 amino acids. Germline V lookup: CDR1 MNHEY, CDR2 SVGAGI. Trimming took off 6 bases at V and 3 bases at J, with 9 bases between the two ends. The CDR3 loop is CASRDSYYEQYF. CDR3 sequence (DNA): TGTGCCAGCAGGGACAGCTACTACGAGCAGTACTTC.

This clone was counted only a few times. A read error is likely, as this CDR3 ends without the conserved phenylalanine or tryptophan. It is unclear where the CDR3 begins or ends on the DNA, so no DNA is shown, and the CDR3 is as TCRdb lists it. The chain employs TRBV27 and TRBJ2-7; the DNA was not compared with TRBD1, the D call given in the table. 9 amino acids form the CDR3, both terminal residues included. The V gene's germline CDR1 is MNHEY and CDR2 SMNVEV (reference sequence). CDR3 region: CASSLTGII.

The gene calls are TRBV4-1 and TRBJ1-1, with D perhaps TRBD1 (6 bases). The CDR3 is 16 amino acids. V was clipped by 4 bases and J by 0 bases, with 15 bases between them. Germline V gives CDR1 MGHRA, CDR2 YSYEKL. The CDR3 is CASSPRGSSMNTEAFF. DNA of the CDR3: TGCGCCAGCAGCCCGAGGGGGTCTTCTATGAACACTGAAGCTTTCTTT.